The 20 T cell receptor beta chains reported below all come from one sample, sequenced in a study of beta chain features in type 1 diabetes. Overall study findings and caveats: For Type 1 diabetes patients, all four CD4+ subsets carried TCRB CDR3s that were moderately but significantly shorter.

Reverse transcription of all isolated RNA meant that expressed TCRB transcripts were sequenced. The table came from immunoSEQ multiplex PCR; TCRdb's copy has only in-frame clones and leaves some out. Of over 650,000 clones listed, over 12% are singletons. Antigens for these TCRs are unknown. The sample was naive CD4+ T cells from blood. These receptors came from a man aged 18 to 30 with type 1 diabetes.

This CDR3 reads CASSQNANSPLHF. In DNA, the CDR3 is TGTGCCAGCAGCCAAAATGCTAATTCACCCCTCCACTTT. The chain is built from TRBV16 and TRBJ1-6; D not resolved. This CDR3 has 13 amino acids. Trimming left V 2 bases short and J 6 bases short, with 5 bases between. Germline V gives CDR1 KGHSY, CDR2 FQNENV.

This clone was observed a handful of times. The chain joins TRBV9 to TRBJ1-1; perhaps TRBD1 as D (5 bases). V dropped 0 bases and J dropped 7 bases, with 13 bases sitting between them. The CDR3 is 14 residues long. From germline, CDR1 is SGDLS and CDR2 YYNGEE. The DNA of the CDR3 is TGTGCCAGCAGCGTAGACGGGGCCCCCTATGAAGCTTTCTTT. Translating gives CASSVDGAPYEAFF.

This clone was picked up a small number of times. This CDR3 is CASSPGVSYEQYF. The CDR3 DNA sequence: TGTGCCAGCAGCCCAGGGGTTTCCTACGAGCAGTACTTC. The J gene is TRBJ2-7, the V gene TRBV5-8; the D gene is possibly TRBD1 (6 bases). CDR1 is SGHTS and CDR2 is YDEGEE in the germline V gene. Trimming stripped 4 bases from V and 1 base from J, with 9 bases between. The CDR3 has 13 amino acids.

V and J are TRBV5-1 and TRBJ2-1; either TRBD1 or TRBD2 may fit D (5 bases each). Germline V gene lookup returns CDR1 SGHRS and CDR2 YFSETQ. Deletions cut 4 bases from V and 7 bases from J, with 18 bases between. This CDR3 is 15 amino acids long. CDR3 bases: TGCGCCAGCAGCCGATATATGGGACCGGAGAATGAGCAGTTCTTC. Amino acid sequence: CASSRYMGPENEQFF. The complete variable domain, with remaining parts taken from reference TRBV5-1 and TRBJ2-1, reads KAGVTQTPRYLIKTRGQQVTLSCSPISGHRSVSWYQQTPGQGLQFLFEYFSETQRNKGNFPGRFSGRQFSNSRSEMNVSTLELGDSALYLCASSRYMGPENEQFFGPGTRLTVL.

This clone occurred a few times. The chain employs TRBV7-9 and TRBJ2-5; 11 bases align to TRBD2. The CDR3 sequence is 16 residues long. V lost 5 bases and J lost 4; bases outside the gene matches: 9. Germline assignment: CDR1 SEHNR and CDR2 FQNEAQ (reference sequence). CDR3 sequence reads: CASSPEGGTSGETQYF. Written as DNA, the CDR3 is TGTGCCAGCAGCCCGGAGGGTGGGACTAGCGGAGAGACCCAGTACTTC.

V is TRBV18 and J is TRBJ1-1; 7 positions agree with TRBD1. J gave up 3 bases and V 6 bases, and 4 bases lay outside the gene matches. The germline CDR1 and CDR2 sequences are KGHSH and LQKENI. This CDR3 spans 13 amino acids. The CDR3 region has the DNA TGTGCCAGCTCGTCAGGACAGGACACTGAAGCTTTCTTT. It encodes CASSSGQDTEAFF.

This clone was counted a single time. V is TRBV9 and J is TRBJ2-5, with D unresolved. Germline values: CDR1 SGDLS, CDR2 YYNGEE. V lost 1 base and J lost 1, with 8 bases in between. The CDR3 runs to 14 residues. CDR3 amino acids: CASSVTWGQETQYF. The CDR3 DNA reads as TGTGCCAGCAGCGTAACCTGGGGCCAAGAGACCCAGTACTTC.

This clone came up a few times. Here the CDR3 DNA reads TGTGCCAGTAGCGGCAGGCAGAACACTGAAGCTTTCTTT. Its protein is CASSGRQNTEAFF. This rearrangement joins TRBV19 to TRBJ1-1; D is unresolved. V gave up 6 bases and J gave up 1 base, with 9 bases separating them. Germline V gene data show CDR1 as LNHDA and CDR2 as SQIVND (reference sequence). The CDR3 sequence is 13 residues long. The complete variable domain, with remaining parts taken from reference TRBV19 and TRBJ1-1, reads DGGITQSPKYLFRKEGQNVTLSCEQNLNHDAMYWYRQDPGQGLRLIYYSQIVNDFQKGDIAEGYSVSREKKESFPLTVTSAQKNPTAFYLCASSGRQNTEAFFGQGTRLTVV.

This clone has more than one count but fewer than ten. The chain has TRBV7-6 and TRBJ2-5, with 7 bases identical to TRBD2. The CDR3 totals 11 residues. V trimming: 10 bases; J trimming: 5 bases; junction bases outside the gene matches: 4. Germline CDR1 reads SGHVS; CDR2 reads FNYEAQ. CDR3 coding DNA: TGTGCCACGACTAGCTGGGAGACCCAGTACTTC. It is translated as CATTSWETQYF.

This clone was observed a handful of times. The CDR3 DNA reads TGTGCCAGCAGTGAACGGTCACCCGCCGGGGAGCTGTTTTTT. As protein: CASSERSPAGELFF. This chain uses TRBV2 with TRBJ2-2, with no clear D. V gave up 2 bases and J gave up 6 bases, with 10 bases separating them. Germline V gene sequence: CDR1 SNHLY, CDR2 FYNNEI. The CDR3 covers 14 residues.

The V call is TRBV30, the J call TRBJ1-6; 8 nucleotides agree with TRBD1. CDR3 length: 13 amino acids. CDR1 is GTSNPN and CDR2 is SVGIG in the germline V gene (reference sequence). V lost 4 bases and J lost 9; bases outside the gene matches: 5. The CDR3 nucleotides are TGTGCCTGGAAGGGACAGGCAGGTTCACCCCTCCACTTT. This translates into CAWKGQAGSPLHF. The variable domain in full, with the rest retrieved from reference TRBV30 and TRBJ1-6, is SQTIHQWPATLVQPVGSPLSLECTVEGTSNPNLYWYRQAAGRGLQLLFYSVGIGQISSEVPQNLSASRPQDRQFILSSKKLLLSDSGFYLCAWKGQAGSPLHFGNGTRLTVT.

This clone came up a few times. This chain connects TRBV4-3 to TRBJ1-4; D gene ambiguous. The V gene lost 0 bases and the J gene lost 5 bases, with 10 bases spanning the gap. Germline CDR1 and CDR2: LGHNA and YSLEER. The CDR3 has 15 amino acids. In DNA form, the CDR3 reads TGCGCCAGCAGCCAAGACCTGAGATCGAATGAAAAACTGTTTTTT. Its translation is CASSQDLRSNEKLFF.

This chain links TRBV30 with TRBJ2-3, with D maybe TRBD2 (6 bases). Germline V lookup: CDR1 GTSNPN, CDR2 SVGIG (reference sequence). The V end lost 6 bases, the J end lost 0 bases, and 13 bases lay between the germline ends. There are 14 residues in the CDR3. CDR3 nucleotides: TGTGCCTGCAGACTAGACACTAGCACAGATACGCAGTATTTT. Translated: CACRLDTSTDTQYF.

This chain uses TRBV20-1 with TRBJ1-1; D gene uncertain. Germline values: CDR1 DFQATT, CDR2 SNEGSKA (reference sequence). This CDR3 has 11 residues. The CDR3 here is CSFRRNTEAFF. The CDR3 nucleotides read TGCAGCTTTCGACGGAACACTGAAGCTTTCTTT.

The rearrangement joins TRBV28 to TRBJ1-3; no definite D call. V was clipped by 4 bases and J by 0 bases, with 7 bases between them. The CDR3 runs 14 residues. The germline CDR1 and CDR2 sequences are MDHEN and SYDVKM. CDR3 bases: TGTGCCAGCAGTTCGATAATCTCTGGAAACACCATATATTTT. This gives the protein CASSSIISGNTIYF.

This chain uses TRBV7-9 with TRBJ2-7; TRBD1 aligns across 8 bases. Germline loops: CDR1 SEHNR, CDR2 FQNEAQ (reference sequence). The CDR3 runs 16 residues. Germline trimming cut 2 bases from V and 3 bases from J; bases unmatched to any gene: 9. As DNA, the CDR3 is TGTGCCAGCAGCTTATATGGGATCACAGGGGGCTACGAGCAGTACTTC. Translating gives CASSLYGITGGYEQYF.

The CDR3 here is CSVSVLLGQGQAFF. The CDR3 bases are TGCAGCGTTAGTGTATTATTGGGACAGGGACAAGCTTTCTTT. The chain couples TRBV29-1 to TRBJ1-1; the match to TRBD1 covers 9 bases. CDR1 is SQVTM and CDR2 is ANQGSEA in the germline V gene. The CDR3 extends over 14 amino acids. The ends lost 5 bases at V and 9 bases at J; junction bases unmatched: 13. The full variable domain, completed using reference TRBV29-1 and TRBJ1-1, is SAVISQKPSRDICQRGTSLTIQCQVDSQVTMMFWYRQQPGQSLTLIATANQGSEATYESGFVIDKFPISRPNLTFSTLTVSNMSPEDSSIYLCSVSVLLGQGQAFFGQGTRLTVV.

This clone was counted between two and nine times. The J gene is TRBJ2-3, the V gene TRBV11-2; 9 nucleotides agree with TRBD1. With 1 base clipped from V and 4 bases from J, the junction kept 12 bases outside the gene matches. Germline values: CDR1 SGHAT, CDR2 FQNNGV. This CDR3 comprises 18 residues. In nucleotides, the CDR3 is TGTGCCAGCAGCTTAGTTGCCGGATACAGGGGGCAGCCAGATACGCAGTATTTT. Residues: CASSLVAGYRGQPDTQYF.

J is TRBJ2-2 and V is TRBV28; 11 positions agree with TRBD2. CDR1 MDHEN and CDR2 SYDVKM come from the germline V gene. Trimming cost V 6 bases and J 6 bases; bases outside gene matches: 9. CDR3 size: 16 residues. The CDR3 nucleotides are TGTGCCAGCAGGACCGGGGCTAGCGGGGGGCCCGGGGAGCTGTTTTTT. Protein: CASRTGASGGPGELFF.

This clone has more than one count but fewer than ten. This chain joins TRBV21-1 and TRBJ2-7. TRBV21-1 is a known pseudogene. The CDR3 sequence is 15 residues long. The CDR3 bases are TGTGCCAGCAGCAAACTCGTTTCTAGGGGAGACGAGCAGTACTTC. Protein product: CASSKLVSRGDEQYF.